This note documents a single T cell receptor (beta chain) sequence. Antigen specificity is unknown. This entry comes from a study of shared clonotypes between healthy human individuals. Looking at the study overall: Contributing individuals were two females and a few males aged 18 to 49. Overall study results and limits: At large depth, rarefaction still showed sorted-subset sequencing to be incomplete. Shared clonotypes across all four donors exceeded non-shared ones in generation probability.

The naive CD8 fraction comprised CD45RO-negative cells positively selected for CCR7 and excluded terminally differentiated effector memory CD45RA+ cells. The run depth of the assay was deep. Measured with immunoSEQ multiplex PCR; TCRdb has only the in-frame clones, and not every one. This sample carries under 2,000,000 clones, approximately 95% of them seen once, and the ten largest clones take less than 1.5%. The CDR3 spans 14 residues. The V and J ends lost 5 bases and 4 bases, in that order; junction bases with no gene match: 2. From germline, CDR1 is MNHEY and CDR2 SVGAGI. This TCR came from a man between 18 and 35 years old in good health. The sample comprised naive CD8+ T cells sorted from blood. V and J are TRBV6-5 and TRBJ1-4; 9 positions match TRBD1. The CDR3 protein is CASSPDRGNEKLFF. Here the CDR3 DNA reads TGTGCCAGCAGTCCGGACAGGGGTAATGAAAAACTGTTTTTT.